This T cell receptor beta chain comes out of a study of T cells in Graves' hyperthyroidism and ophthalmopathy. TCR beta CDR3 region amplification was performed from RNA transcripts. The primer set for the first-round RT-PCR of the TCR CDR3 was HTBI. Via MiXCR, TCRdb re-called the multiplex PCR reads, giving one row per CDR3 protein. The sample shows roughly 500,000 distinct CDR3 sequences, over 45% of them seen only once. Diagnostic assessment was based on clinical symptoms, serum thyroxine and TRAb, thyroid ultrasound and orbital computed tomography. General study findings and limits: A median around 5.9 months before onset, the model predicted ophthalmopathy.

Concerning this clonotype itself: The antigen is not known.

This clonotype originated in an adult woman with Graves' disease, either hyperthyroidism or ophthalmopathy (not recorded which). The sample taken for sequencing was peripheral blood or thyroid tissue (not recorded which).

The CDR3 nucleotides are TGTGCCAGCAGCTACCTAAGGGGTGGTTCACCCCTCCACTTT. Amino acid sequence: CASSYLRGGSPLHF. This chain connects TRBV14 to TRBJ1-6; TRBD1 is a possible D gene (5 bases). The CDR3 totals 14 residues. Deletions cut 5 bases from V and 9 bases from J, with 14 bases between. Germline V gene data show CDR1 as SGHDN and CDR2 as FVKESK.